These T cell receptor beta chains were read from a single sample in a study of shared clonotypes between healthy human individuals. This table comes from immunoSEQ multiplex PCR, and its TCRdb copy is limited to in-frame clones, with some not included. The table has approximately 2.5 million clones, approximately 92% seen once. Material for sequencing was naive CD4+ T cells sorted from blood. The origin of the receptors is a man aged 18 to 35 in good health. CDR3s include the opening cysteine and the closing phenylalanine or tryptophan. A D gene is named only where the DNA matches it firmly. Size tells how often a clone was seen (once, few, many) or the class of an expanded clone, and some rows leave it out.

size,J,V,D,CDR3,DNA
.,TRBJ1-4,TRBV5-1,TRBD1,CASSPGTAEEKLFF,TGCGCCAGCAGCCCGGGGACAGCGGAAGAAAAACTGTTTTTT
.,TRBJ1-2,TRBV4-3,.,CASSQGGGRATGYTF,TGCGCCAGCAGCCAAGGGGGAGGCAGGGCGACTGGCTACACCTTC
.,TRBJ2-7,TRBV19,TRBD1,CASSTSGTGVYEQYF,TGTGCCAGTAGTACCTCCGGGACAGGGGTCTACGAGCAGTACTTC
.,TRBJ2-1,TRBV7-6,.,CASSLGVNEQFF,TGTGCCAGCAGCTTAGGGGTGAATGAGCAGTTCTTC
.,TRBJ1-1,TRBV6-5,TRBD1,CASKGQGGVEAFF,TGTGCCAGCAAGGGACAGGGGGGAGTTGAAGCTTTCTTT
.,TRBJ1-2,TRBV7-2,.,CASSPDTLIVYGYTF,TGTGCCAGCAGCCCTGATACCTTGATAGTCTATGGCTACACCTTC
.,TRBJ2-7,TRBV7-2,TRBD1,CASSSRTGLAYEQYF,TGTGCCAGCAGCTCCCGGACAGGCCTCGCCTACGAGCAGTACTTC
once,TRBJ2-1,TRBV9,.,CASSVGLRKSDNEQFF,TGTGCCAGCAGCGTAGGACTCCGGAAGAGCGACAATGAGCAGTTCTTC
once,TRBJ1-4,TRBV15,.,CATRIAGTPGGEKLFF,TGTGCCACAAGAATCGCCGGGACACCGGGGGGTGAAAAACTGTTTTTT
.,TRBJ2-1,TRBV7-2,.,CASSYSGNTYNEQFF,TGTGCCAGCAGCTATTCCGGGAACACCTACAATGAGCAGTTCTTC
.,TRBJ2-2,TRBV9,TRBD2,CASSVSGGSANTGELFF,TGTGCCAGCAGCGTAAGCGGGGGGTCAGCAAACACCGGGGAGCTGTTTTTT
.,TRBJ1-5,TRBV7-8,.,CASSLADSNQPQHF,TGTGCCAGCAGTTTAGCTGATAGCAATCAGCCCCAGCATTTT
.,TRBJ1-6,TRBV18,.,CASSPTGPPSPLHF,TGTGCCAGCTCACCGACGGGGCCGCCCTCACCCCTCCACTTT
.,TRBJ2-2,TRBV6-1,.,CATPDLTGELFF,TGTGCCACCCCAGACCTCACCGGGGAGCTGTTTTTT
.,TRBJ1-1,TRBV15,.,CATSRGRGGGGMNTEAFF,TGTGCCACCAGCAGAGGAAGGGGTGGGGGAGGAATGAACACTGAAGCTTTCTTT
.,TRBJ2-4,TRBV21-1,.,CASSKELGLAGGPAKNIQYF,TGTGCCAGCAGCAAAGAGTTGGGACTAGCGGGAGGGCCTGCCAAAAACATTCAGTACTTC
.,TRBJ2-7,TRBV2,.,CATRGYSYEQYF,TGTGCCACCAGGGGATACTCCTACGAGCAGTACTTC
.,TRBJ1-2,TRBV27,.,CASRPRAGNYGYTF,TGTGCCAGCAGGCCGAGAGCAGGGAACTATGGCTACACCTTC
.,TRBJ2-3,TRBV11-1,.,CASSFHRSADTQYF,TGTGCCAGCAGCTTTCATAGGTCCGCGGATACGCAGTATTTT
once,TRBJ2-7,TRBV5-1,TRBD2,CASIYRGETGPLSYEQYF,TGCGCCAGCATTTATCGGGGGGAGACCGGCCCCCTCTCCTACGAGCAGTACTTC
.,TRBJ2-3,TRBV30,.,CAWGARTDTQYF,TGTGCCTGGGGTGCTCGCACAGATACGCAGTATTTT
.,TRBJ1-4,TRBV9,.,CASSPRGEKLFF,TGTGCCAGCAGCCCACGCGGGGAAAAACTGTTTTTT
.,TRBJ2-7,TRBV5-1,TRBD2,CASSLVGSGRGYEQYF,TGCGCCAGCAGCTTGGTCGGTAGCGGGAGAGGCTACGAGCAGTACTTC
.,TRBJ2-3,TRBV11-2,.,CASSLVRGYTDTQYF,TGTGCCAGCAGCTTAGTGCGGGGATACACAGATACGCAGTATTTT
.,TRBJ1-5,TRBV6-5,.,CASSYSSGTFNQPQHF,TGTGCCAGCAGTTACTCTTCCGGGACTTTCAATCAGCCCCAGCATTTT
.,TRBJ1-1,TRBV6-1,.,CASSDASLTGNTEAFF,TGTGCCAGCAGTGATGCCTCCTTGACAGGGAACACTGAAGCTTTCTTT
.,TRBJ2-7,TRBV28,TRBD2,CASSLSGAGDHEQYF,TGTGCCAGCAGTTTAAGTGGTGCGGGGGACCACGAGCAGTACTTC
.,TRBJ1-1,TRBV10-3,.,CAISAGSTIGRTEAFF,TGTGCCATCAGTGCGGGGTCCACGATAGGGAGGACTGAAGCTTTCTTT
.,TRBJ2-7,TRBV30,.,CAWSVAVAYEQYF,TGTGCCTGGAGTGTTGCGGTCGCCTACGAGCAGTACTTC
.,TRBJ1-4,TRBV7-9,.,CASSLGTSEKLFF,TGTGCCAGCAGCCTGGGAACTTCTGAAAAACTGTTTTTT
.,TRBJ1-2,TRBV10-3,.,CATFQNPSGYTF,TGTGCCACCTTTCAAAATCCCTCTGGCTACACCTTC
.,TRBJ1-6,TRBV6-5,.,CASSYVGPNSPLHF,TGTGCCAGCAGTTACGTGGGGCCCAATTCACCCCTCCACTTT
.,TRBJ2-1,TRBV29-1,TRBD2,CSVDAPREYHNEQFF,TGCAGCGTTGACGCTCCGCGGGAGTACCACAATGAGCAGTTCTTC
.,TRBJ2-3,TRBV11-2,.,CASSLVAAGTQYF,TGTGCCAGCAGCTTAGTTGCTGCCGGTACGCAGTATTTT
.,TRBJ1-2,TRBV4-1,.,CASSQVPTHF,TGCGCCAGCAGCCAAGTTCCCACCCACTTC
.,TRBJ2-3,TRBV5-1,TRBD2,CASSYLAGGTDTQYF,TGCGCCAGCAGCTATTTAGCGGGCGGCACAGATACGCAGTATTTT
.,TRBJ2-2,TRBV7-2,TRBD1,CASSSDRDLNTGELFF,TGTGCCAGCAGCTCGGACAGGGATTTGAACACCGGGGAGCTGTTTTTT
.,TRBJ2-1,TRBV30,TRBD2,CAWTAGAGGIPSSYNEQFF,TGTGCCTGGACCGCCGGGGCGGGAGGAATTCCGAGCTCCTACAATGAGCAGTTCTTC
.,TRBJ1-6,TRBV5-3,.,CARSLVPTYNSPLHF,TGTGCCAGAAGCTTGGTCCCTACCTATAATTCACCCCTCCACTTT
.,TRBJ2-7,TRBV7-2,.,CASSTRESYEQYF,TGTGCCAGCAGCACCAGAGAGTCCTACGAGCAGTACTTC
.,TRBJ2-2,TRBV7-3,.,CASSLRQANTGELFF,TGTGCCAGCAGCTTACGGCAAGCGAACACCGGGGAGCTGTTTTTT
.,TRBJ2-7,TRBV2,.,CASKGREGHEQYF,TGTGCCAGCAAGGGCAGGGAAGGTCACGAGCAGTACTTC
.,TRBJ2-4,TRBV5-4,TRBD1,CASRRDRGGGIQYF,TGTGCCAGCAGACGTGACAGGGGTGGTGGCATTCAGTACTTC
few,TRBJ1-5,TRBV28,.,CASSSDRARQPQHF,TGTGCCAGCAGTTCCGATCGGGCGCGGCAGCCCCAGCATTTT
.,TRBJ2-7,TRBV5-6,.,CASMRPGDSYEQYF,TGTGCCAGCATGCGACCAGGGGACTCCTACGAGCAGTACTTC
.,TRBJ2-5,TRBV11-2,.,CASSSWETQYF,TGTGCCAGCAGCTCATGGGAGACCCAGTACTTC
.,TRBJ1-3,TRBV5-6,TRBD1,CASSLGQGAISGNTIYF,TGTGCCAGCAGCTTGGGACAGGGTGCTATCTCTGGAAACACCATATATTTT
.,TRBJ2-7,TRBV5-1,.,CASSLTGLTGDEQYF,TGCGCCAGCAGCTTAACAGGGTTGACCGGAGACGAGCAGTACTTC
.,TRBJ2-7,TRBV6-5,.,CASSSQPTYEQYF,TGTGCCAGCAGTTCCCAACCAACCTACGAGCAGTACTTC
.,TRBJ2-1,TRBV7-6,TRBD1,CASSIQGAEQFF,TGTGCCAGCAGCATACAGGGGGCTGAGCAGTTCTTC
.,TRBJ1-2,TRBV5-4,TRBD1,CASNTSPGQGLYGYTF,TGTGCCAGCAACACTTCACCGGGACAGGGCCTCTATGGCTACACCTTC